The clone carrying this TCR beta chain came up once. This table comes from immunoSEQ multiplex PCR, and its TCRdb copy is limited to in-frame clones, with some not included. Of 250,000 or so clones in the sample, 86% are singletons; the top ten hold 8.5% to 9%. This sample is drawn from a study of blood T cell repertoires in COVID-19. Study summary: Sites in the United States, Italy and Spain provided acute and convalescent COVID-19 samples. The analysed material was cDNA or gDNA that came from T cells, B-cell-depleted T cells, or PBMCs.

This CDR3 contains 14 residues. V was pared by 7 bases and J by 2 bases, with 6 bases of the junction left unmatched. The germline V gene has CDR1 LNHDA and CDR2 SQIVND (reference sequence). The origin of this receptor is a middle-aged man with active or convalescent COVID-19. The sample was peripheral blood. The rearrangement joins TRBV19 to TRBJ2-3; 7 bases match TRBD2. The CDR3 here is CASTREALTDTQYF. Written as DNA, the CDR3 is TGTGCCAGTACCCGGGAGGCCCTCACAGATACGCAGTATTTT.